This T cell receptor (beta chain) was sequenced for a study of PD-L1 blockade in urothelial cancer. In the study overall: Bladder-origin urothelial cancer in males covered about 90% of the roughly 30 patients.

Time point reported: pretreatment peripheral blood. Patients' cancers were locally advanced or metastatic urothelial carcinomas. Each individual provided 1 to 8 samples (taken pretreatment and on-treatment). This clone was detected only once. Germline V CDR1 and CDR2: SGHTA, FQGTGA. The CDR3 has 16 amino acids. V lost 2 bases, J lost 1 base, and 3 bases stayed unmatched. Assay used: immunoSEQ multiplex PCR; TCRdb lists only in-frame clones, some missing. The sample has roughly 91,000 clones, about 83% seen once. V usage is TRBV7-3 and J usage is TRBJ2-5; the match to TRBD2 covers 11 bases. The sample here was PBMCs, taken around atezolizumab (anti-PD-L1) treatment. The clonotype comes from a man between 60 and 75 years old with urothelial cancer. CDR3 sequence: CASSLAGLAGQETQYF. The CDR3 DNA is TGTGCCAGCAGCTTAGCCGGACTAGCGGGCCAAGAGACCCAGTACTTC. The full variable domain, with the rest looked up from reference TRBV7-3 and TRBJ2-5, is GAGVSQTPSNKVTEKGKYVELRCDPISGHTALYWYRQSLGQGPEFLIYFQGTGAADDSGLPNDRFFAVRPEGSVSTLKIQRTERGDSAVYLCASSLAGLAGQETQYFGPGTRLLVL.